A single sample is the source of the 13 T cell receptor beta chains below, sequenced in a study of T cells in Graves' hyperthyroidism and ophthalmopathy. RNA transcripts provided the source from which TCR beta CDR3 regions were amplified. First-round RT-PCR with HTBI primers amplified the TCR CDR3 region. Each CDR3 protein is one row after TCRdb ran MiXCR on the multiplex PCR reads. The repertoire holds 500,000 to 600,000 distinct CDR3 sequences, approximately 49% seen once, with roughly 45% in the top ten. The source material was peripheral blood or thyroid tissue (not recorded which). The receptors come from an adult woman with Graves' disease, either hyperthyroidism or ophthalmopathy (not recorded which).

V is TRBV12-3 or TRBV12-4 and J is TRBJ1-6; D is unresolved. This CDR3 has 12 residues. V lost 6 bases, J lost 14 bases, and 14 bases lay in between. The CDR3 region is CASRRARETLHF. The DNA of the CDR3 is TGTGCCAGCAGACGGGCACGAGAAACCCTCCACTTT.

This rearrangement joins TRBV7-9 to TRBJ2-5; D possibly matches TRBD1 or TRBD2 (5 bases each). CDR3 length: 14 amino acids. CDR1 is SEHNR, CDR2 FQNEAQ, per germline (reference sequence). Trimming shortened V by 6 bases and J by 2 bases, and 13 bases separated the two germline ends. The CDR3, as DNA: TGTGCCAGCAGAGGTTCGTGGGGGCAAGAGACCCAGTACTTC. Protein: CASRGSWGQETQYF.

This clonotype was seen at least ten times. The chain uses TRBV9 and TRBJ1-2; D is ambiguous. Germline V CDR1 and CDR2: SGDLS, YYNGEE. The CDR3 runs to 14 residues. Trimming took off 1 base at V and 2 bases at J, with 9 bases between the two ends. The DNA for the CDR3 is TGTGCCAGCAGCGTAAGTGGTGCAAACTATGGCTACACCTTC. As protein: CASSVSGANYGYTF.

In this sample, this clonotype turned up many times. V gene TRBV20-1 combines with J gene TRBJ1-3, with D tentatively TRBD1 (6 bases). Germline CDR1 DFQATT, CDR2 SNEGSKA (reference sequence). V lost 7 bases and J 0 bases, leaving 13 bases between the germline ends. The CDR3 spans 14 residues. The CDR3 region has the DNA TGCAGTGTTGCGGACAGAGCCTCTGGAAACACCATATATTTT. Encoded protein: CSVADRASGNTIYF.

As to this clonotype: At one end the junction does not follow the germline gene, possibly because of a read error. CDR3 amino acids: CASSYGTTDTEELFF. CDR3 nucleotide sequence: TGTGCCAGCAGTTATGGGACGACTGATACCGAGGAGCTGTTTTTT. V and J are TRBV6-4 and TRBJ2-2; D is perhaps TRBD1 or TRBD2 (5 bases each). Germline CDR1 reads MRHNA; CDR2 reads SNTAGT. The CDR3 consists of 15 residues.

This clonotype was seen many times. The chain has TRBV29-1 and TRBJ1-2; maybe TRBD1 (5 bases). Trimming pared 6 bases from V and 8 bases from J, leaving 13 bases between. The CDR3 contains 11 residues. Germline V lookup: CDR1 SQVTM, CDR2 ANQGSEA. The CDR3 DNA reads as TGCAGCGTCCGACAGCCCGGGGGCTACACCTTC. Its translation: CSVRQPGGYTF.

The V call is TRBV7-6, the J call TRBJ2-7, with unresolved D. The CDR3 has 15 residues. CDR1 SGHVS and CDR2 FNYEAQ come from the germline V gene. Trimming removed 5 bases from V and 0 bases from J, with 14 bases in between. DNA for the CDR3: TGTGCCAGCAGCCCCTTAGTTAAGAGCTCCTACGAGCAGTACTTC. Residues: CASSPLVKSSYEQYF.

This clonotype was recorded at least ten times. V usage is TRBV9 and J usage is TRBJ1-6; perhaps TRBD1 as D (5 bases). Trimming removed 5 bases from V and 2 bases from J, with 20 bases in between. The CDR3 runs to 18 residues. Germline V gene sequence: CDR1 SGDLS, CDR2 YYNGEE. The CDR3 DNA sequence: TGTGCCAGCAGTCAGAGAGCGGGGGAGGGGACCTATAATTCACCCCTCCACTTT. Protein: CASSQRAGEGTYNSPLHF. The full variable domain, its missing parts supplied by reference TRBV9 and TRBJ1-6, is DSGVTQTPKHLITATGQRVTLRCSPRSGDLSVYWYQQSLDQGLQFLIQYYNGEERAKGNILERFSAQQFPDLHSELNLSSLELGDSALYFCASSQRAGEGTYNSPLHFGNGTRLTVT.

In the case of this clonotype: Mismatch with germline at one junction end may stem from a read error. The rearrangement joins TRBV24-1 to TRBJ2-5; 9 bases agree with TRBD1. The CDR3 contains 19 residues. From germline, CDR1 is KGHDR and CDR2 SFDVKD. The CDR3 reads CASSEEPTGGGPGEQTQYF. The CDR3 nucleotides read TGTGCCAGCAGTGAAGAACCGACAGGGGGAGGGCCTGGCGAGCAGACCCAGTACTTC.

This clonotype was found a few times. The V gene is TRBV7-8, the J gene TRBJ2-5; possible D gene TRBD1, 5 bases. The CDR3 extends over 15 amino acids. CDR1 and CDR2 (germline): SGHVS, FQNEAQ. V was cut by 1 base and J by 5 bases, with 14 bases left in between. This CDR3 reads CASSLGAGHGETQYF. In nucleotides, the CDR3 is TGTGCCAGCAGCTTAGGGGCAGGGCATGGGGAGACCCAGTACTTC.

The chain is built from TRBV19 and TRBJ2-7, with D perhaps assigned TRBD1 or TRBD2 (5 bases each). CDR3 length equals 15 residues. Trimming pared 4 bases from V and 0 bases from J, leaving 13 bases between. Germline V CDR1 and CDR2: LNHDA, SQIVND (reference sequence). The DNA of the CDR3 is TGTGCCAGTAGTAACCCGGGACGTAACTCCTACGAGCAGTACTTC. Translated, it gives CASSNPGRNSYEQYF.

The CDR3 reads CASRPYGGQETQHF. Here the CDR3 DNA reads TGTGCCAGCAGACCCTACGGGGGCCAAGAGACCCAGCATTTT. The chain is built from TRBV7-2 and TRBJ1-5, with a weak D call TRBD1 (6 bases). Deletions cut 6 bases from V and 11 bases from J, with 20 bases between. This CDR3 has 14 residues. CDR1 SGHTA and CDR2 FQGNSA come from the germline V gene.

This clonotype has only a few counts. V is TRBV7-3 and J is TRBJ1-1; no clear D gene. Per germline, CDR1 SGHTA and CDR2 FQGTGA. The CDR3 is 15 amino acids. V shed 4 bases and J shed 0 bases, with 12 bases lying between them. Here the CDR3 DNA reads TGTGCCAGCAGCTCGTTTAGGGCTATGAACACTGAAGCTTTCTTT. Translated: CASSSFRAMNTEAFF. The complete variable domain, with remaining parts taken from reference TRBV7-3 and TRBJ1-1, reads GAGVSQTPSNKVTEKGKYVELRCDPISGHTALYWYRQSLGQGPEFLIYFQGTGAADDSGLPNDRFFAVRPEGSVSTLKIQRTERGDSAVYLCASSSFRAMNTEAFFGQGTRLTVV.